The rows below give T cell receptor beta chains drawn from one sample of a study of blood T cell repertoires in COVID-19. The repertoire was sequenced with immunoSEQ multiplex PCR; TCRdb's copy has only in-frame clones and lacks some. The table has about 70,000 clones, 90% seen once; the top ten hold roughly 10%. Sequenced material: peripheral blood. The receptors come from a human donor in a cohort sampled during active COVID-19. CDR3s include the opening cysteine and the closing phenylalanine or tryptophan. Each record gives: J gene, clone size, V gene, D gene, CDR3 DNA, CDR3 protein. The D gene is left open where the match is weak. Size is omitted from some rows. Given values are once, few, many or a class for expanded clones.

>TRBJ2-7|-|TRBV18|-
TGTGCCAGCTCACCACCGGGGGGTGAAAACTCCTACGAGCAGTACTTC
CASSPPGGENSYEQYF
>TRBJ2-2|-|TRBV7-7|TRBD2
TGTGCTAGCAGCACGGGACTAGCGGGAGCCGGGGAGCTGTTTTTT
CASSTGLAGAGELFF
>TRBJ1-5|-|TRBV3-1/TRBV3-2|TRBD1
TGTGCCAGCAGCCCTGGAGGGGGCGGTGAGCCCCAGCATTTT
CASSPGGGGEPQHF
>TRBJ2-1|medium-sized|TRBV9|TRBD2
TGTGCCAGCAGCGGCGGGAGCACGAATGAGCAGTTCTTC
CASSGGSTNEQFF
>TRBJ2-5|-|TRBV6-5|TRBD1
TGTGCCAGCAACGACAGGGGGGAGACCCAGTACTTC
CASNDRGETQYF
>TRBJ2-7|-|TRBV6-2/TRBV6-3|-
TGTGCCAGCAGTCCCATGCTAGAAAGGAGCTCCTACGAGCAGTACTTC
CASSPMLERSSYEQYF
>TRBJ2-6|once|TRBV11-2|-
TGTGCCAGCAGCTTAGTCCCCAGGGCTGGGGCCAACGTCCTGACTTTC
CASSLVPRAGANVLTF
>TRBJ1-4|-|TRBV5-6|TRBD1
TGTGCCAGCAGCTTGAGGGGGCAGAATGAAAAACTGTTTTTT
CASSLRGQNEKLFF
>TRBJ2-7|-|TRBV29-1|TRBD2
TGCAGCGTTGTCGGCCCCGGGACTAGCGGGAGCTCCTACGAGCAGTACTTC
CSVVGPGTSGSSYEQYF
>TRBJ1-2|-|TRBV30|-
TGTGCCTGGAGTGCGTCCGCTACTAACTATGGCTACACCTTC
CAWSASATNYGYTF
>TRBJ2-3|once|TRBV2|-
TGTGCCAGCAAAAGGTCCCGAGGCGATCGCACAGATACGCAGTATTTT
CASKRSRGDRTDTQYF
>TRBJ1-2|-|TRBV20-1|TRBD1
TGCAGTGCCACAGGGGGCGGCTACACCTTC
CSATGGGYTF
>TRBJ2-1|-|TRBV28|TRBD2
TGTGCCAGTGCCCCCCGACTAGCGGGAGGCCAGAGTGAGCAGTTCTTC
CASAPRLAGGQSEQFF
>TRBJ2-7|-|TRBV5-3|TRBD2
TGTGCCAGAAGCTTGGCAAATATCGGACTAGCGGGAGGGTCATCCTACGAGCAGTACTTC
CARSLANIGLAGGSSYEQYF
>TRBJ2-5|once|TRBV10-3|-
TGTGCCATCAGTGAGGGGCAGTACCAAGAGACCCAGTACTTC
CAISEGQYQETQYF
>TRBJ2-7|once|TRBV7-2|TRBD1
TGTGCCAGCAGCTTATTGGTACAGGGGGCGGGCGAGCAGTACTTC
CASSLLVQGAGEQYF
>TRBJ1-6|few|TRBV27|-
TGTGCCAGCACACCGGCCGGGGTTAGGTCACCCCTCCACTTT
CASTPAGVRSPLHF
>TRBJ1-4|-|TRBV4-2|TRBD1
TGTGCCAGCAGCCCGGGACAGGGATTTGAAAAACTGTTTTTT
CASSPGQGFEKLFF
>TRBJ1-5|-|TRBV20-1|-
TGCAGTGCTAGTCCAGAGGATCAGCCCCAGCATTTT
CSASPEDQPQHF
>TRBJ2-1|-|TRBV28|TRBD2
TGTGCCAGCAGTCTAGCGGGAGGCAAGGATGAGCAGTTCTTC
CASSLAGGKDEQFF
>TRBJ2-6|-|TRBV18|-
TGTGCCAGCTCACCGGAGTTAGCTCCTGGGGCCAACGTCCTGACTTTC
CASSPELAPGANVLTF
>TRBJ2-5|-|TRBV12-3/TRBV12-4|TRBD2
TGTGCCAGCAGCCCGAGCGGGAGAGAGACCCAGTACTTC
CASSPSGRETQYF
>TRBJ2-7|-|TRBV7-9|-
TGTGCCAGCAGGCCCGATGGGGGGTCCTCCTACGAGCAGTACTTC
CASRPDGGSSYEQYF
>TRBJ2-7|-|TRBV21-1|-
TGTGCCAGCAGCAAACCCCGGGACAGGGGGTGGGTCGAGCAGTACTTC
CASSKPRDRGWVEQYF
>TRBJ1-5|once|TRBV2|TRBD1
TGTGCCAGCAGTCGGACAGGGGCGGACCAGCCCCAGCATTTT
CASSRTGADQPQHF
>TRBJ1-5|-|TRBV3-1/TRBV3-2|-
TGTGCCAGCAGCCAAGCAGGGGTCCATCAGCCCCAGCATTTT
CASSQAGVHQPQHF
>TRBJ1-1|-|TRBV3-1/TRBV3-2|TRBD1
TGTGCCAGCAGCGAACCAGGGACAGTCAACACTGAAGCTTTCTTT
CASSEPGTVNTEAFF
>TRBJ2-1|-|TRBV27|TRBD1
TGTGCCAGCAGTCTTGGGACAGGGGGCAATGAGCAGTTCTTC
CASSLGTGGNEQFF
>TRBJ2-7|-|TRBV28|-
TGTGCCAGCACCCACCGGTGGCTAGCGAGGGAGCAGTACTTC
CASTHRWLAREQYF
>TRBJ2-5|-|TRBV28|-
TGTGCCAGCAGTTCCGTCGGAGCGATCCAGTACTTC
CASSSVGAIQYF
>TRBJ1-2|-|TRBV6-5|TRBD1
TGTGCCAGCAGTTTGGACAGGGGCTATGGCTACACCTTC
CASSLDRGYGYTF
>TRBJ1-5|-|TRBV7-8|TRBD1
TGTGCCAGCAGCTCGGGGTGGGACAGGGGCCTCAATCAGCCCCAGCATTTT
CASSSGWDRGLNQPQHF
>TRBJ1-6|-|TRBV28|-
TGTGCCAGCAGTCCCGCCGGGGGGGGAGCAAATTCACCCCTCCACTTT
CASSPAGGGANSPLHF
>TRBJ1-2|-|TRBV30|-
TGTGCCTGGATGCCTCCGGGACATTGGGGCTACACCTTC
CAWMPPGHWGYTF
>TRBJ2-5|-|TRBV6-2/TRBV6-3|TRBD1
TGTGCCAGCAGTTACTTCGGGTTAAAGGGGGCTACCCAAGAGACCCAGTACTTC
CASSYFGLKGATQETQYF
>TRBJ1-1|medium-sized|TRBV4-2|-
TGTGCCAGCAGCCAAGGACATGAGGCCGCAGGGAGGACTGAAGCTTTCTTT
CASSQGHEAAGRTEAFF
>TRBJ2-7|-|TRBV7-2|TRBD2
TGTGCCAGCAGCTTAACTAGCGGGAGGGCCGGGTACGAGCAGTACTTC
CASSLTSGRAGYEQYF
>TRBJ2-3|-|TRBV11-3|-
TGTGCCAGCAGCGCCAGGGGTAGCACAGATACGCAGTATTTT
CASSARGSTDTQYF
>TRBJ2-1|-|TRBV3-1/TRBV3-2|TRBD2
TGTGCCAGCAGCCCTGGCACTAGCGGTTACAATGAGCAGTTCTTC
CASSPGTSGYNEQFF